This is a list of T cell receptor beta chains from one sample in a study of cytomegalovirus exposure and HLA in healthy donors. Repertoires were generated with immunoSEQ multiplex PCR, while TCRdb's copy carries only in-frame clones and drops some. The sample has approximately 170,000 clones, approximately 84% seen once. The sample comprised PBMCs. Every receptor here comes from a woman in her forties in good health and CMV-seropositive. Both conserved end residues are part of each CDR3. D genes are given only for firm matches. The listing skips clone size in some rows; elsewhere it reads once, few, many or a size class.

J gene: TRBJ2-5
clone size: .
D gene: .
V gene: TRBV5-8
CDR3 protein: CASSWLRRGGGTQYF
CDR3 DNA: TGTGCCAGCAGCTGGCTGAGGAGGGGCGGAGGGACCCAGTACTTC

J gene: TRBJ2-5
clone size: .
D gene: .
V gene: TRBV5-1
CDR3 protein: CASSLGTLAVSSQETQYF
CDR3 DNA: TGCGCCAGCAGCTTGGGGACACTAGCTGTCTCCTCGCAAGAGACCCAGTACTTC

J gene: TRBJ2-3
clone size: .
D gene: TRBD2
V gene: TRBV5-1
CDR3 protein: CASKLAGNTDTQYF
CDR3 DNA: TGCGCCAGCAAACTAGCGGGGAACACAGATACGCAGTATTTT

J gene: TRBJ2-1
clone size: .
D gene: TRBD2
V gene: TRBV6-1
CDR3 protein: CASSETRGGVDEQFF
CDR3 DNA: TGTGCCAGCAGTGAAACGCGGGGGGGTGTTGATGAGCAGTTCTTC

J gene: TRBJ2-7
clone size: .
D gene: .
V gene: TRBV28
CDR3 protein: CASRRTGNSYEQYF
CDR3 DNA: TGTGCCAGCAGGCGGACGGGAAATTCCTACGAGCAGTACTTC

J gene: TRBJ1-2
clone size: .
D gene: .
V gene: TRBV27
CDR3 protein: CASSLSQGLPYGYTF
CDR3 DNA: TGTGCCAGCAGTTTATCTCAGGGGTTACCCTATGGCTACACCTTC

J gene: TRBJ2-3
clone size: once
D gene: .
V gene: TRBV19
CDR3 protein: CASSYRAPGVTDTQYF
CDR3 DNA: TGTGCCAGTAGTTACAGAGCGCCGGGGGTGACAGATACGCAGTATTTT

J gene: TRBJ1-2
clone size: .
D gene: .
V gene: TRBV30
CDR3 protein: CAWADSYYGYTF
CDR3 DNA: TGTGCCTGGGCGGACAGTTACTATGGCTACACCTTC

J gene: TRBJ1-2
clone size: once
D gene: TRBD1
V gene: TRBV6-5
CDR3 protein: CASRTGVSMAYGYTF
CDR3 DNA: TGTGCCAGCAGAACAGGGGTGTCGATGGCCTATGGCTACACCTTC

J gene: TRBJ2-5
clone size: .
D gene: .
V gene: TRBV5-1
CDR3 protein: CASRGYTNQETQYF
CDR3 DNA: TGCGCCAGCAGAGGTTACACTAACCAAGAGACCCAGTACTTC

J gene: TRBJ2-5
clone size: .
D gene: TRBD1
V gene: TRBV7-9
CDR3 protein: CSSSLGTGQETQYF
CDR3 DNA: TGTTCCAGCAGCTTAGGGACAGGACAAGAGACCCAGTACTTC

J gene: TRBJ2-5
clone size: few
D gene: TRBD1
V gene: TRBV7-2
CDR3 protein: CASSPAFLTDRGQETQYF
CDR3 DNA: TGTGCCAGCAGCCCAGCCTTTCTGACCGACAGGGGGCAAGAGACCCAGTACTTC

J gene: TRBJ2-3
clone size: .
D gene: TRBD2
V gene: TRBV5-6
CDR3 protein: CASSLVSGGFGTDTQYF
CDR3 DNA: TGTGCCAGCAGCTTGGTAAGCGGGGGCTTTGGCACAGATACGCAGTATTTT

J gene: TRBJ1-1
clone size: .
D gene: .
V gene: TRBV29-1
CDR3 protein: CSVPAQTGQWEAFF
CDR3 DNA: TGCAGCGTGCCGGCACAAACAGGCCAGTGGGAAGCTTTCTTT

J gene: TRBJ2-3
clone size: .
D gene: .
V gene: TRBV7-2
CDR3 protein: CASSERLRGTDTQYF
CDR3 DNA: TGTGCCAGCAGCGAGAGACTACGAGGCACAGATACGCAGTATTTT

J gene: TRBJ1-6
clone size: .
D gene: .
V gene: TRBV19
CDR3 protein: CASRAGAYNSPLHF
CDR3 DNA: TGTGCCAGTCGGGCCGGGGCCTATAATTCACCCCTCCACTTT

J gene: TRBJ2-7
clone size: .
D gene: TRBD1
V gene: TRBV7-6
CDR3 protein: CASSPPGQPYEQYF
CDR3 DNA: TGTGCCAGCAGCCCACCGGGACAGCCCTACGAGCAGTACTTC

J gene: TRBJ2-6
clone size: .
D gene: .
V gene: TRBV11-3
CDR3 protein: CASSLGGANVLTF
CDR3 DNA: TGTGCCAGCAGCTTGGGCGGGGCCAACGTCCTGACTTTC

J gene: TRBJ1-4
clone size: .
D gene: .
V gene: TRBV6-5
CDR3 protein: CASSRDLSEKLFF
CDR3 DNA: TGTGCCAGCAGCCGCGACTTGAGTGAAAAACTGTTTTTT

J gene: TRBJ1-2
clone size: .
D gene: .
V gene: TRBV19
CDR3 protein: CASSIDHGFEGMDYTF
CDR3 DNA: TGTGCCAGTAGTATAGATCACGGTTTTGAGGGTATGGACTACACCTTC

J gene: TRBJ1-3
clone size: .
D gene: .
V gene: TRBV12-2
CDR3 protein: CASRLVGRQPGRGNTIYF
CDR3 DNA: TGTGCAAGTCGCTTAGTTGGCCGACAGCCCGGTAGAGGAAACACCATATATTTT

J gene: TRBJ1-1
clone size: .
D gene: .
V gene: TRBV11-1
CDR3 protein: CASSLLRDTEAFF
CDR3 DNA: TGTGCCAGCAGCCTGCTGCGGGACACTGAAGCTTTCTTT

J gene: TRBJ1-5
clone size: .
D gene: .
V gene: TRBV7-2
CDR3 protein: CASSPRSGNQPQHF
CDR3 DNA: TGTGCCAGCAGCCCTCGAAGCGGCAATCAGCCCCAGCATTTT

J gene: TRBJ2-7
clone size: .
D gene: TRBD2
V gene: TRBV4-3
CDR3 protein: CASSLAGGPYEQYF
CDR3 DNA: TGCGCCAGCAGCCTAGCGGGGGGGCCTTACGAGCAGTACTTC

J gene: TRBJ2-6
clone size: .
D gene: TRBD1
V gene: TRBV2
CDR3 protein: CASRMDRGPGANVLTF
CDR3 DNA: TGTGCCAGCAGAATGGACAGGGGGCCCGGGGCCAACGTCCTGACTTTC

J gene: TRBJ1-6
clone size: .
D gene: TRBD1
V gene: TRBV7-6
CDR3 protein: CASSLYGTGGNSPLHF
CDR3 DNA: TGTGCCAGCAGCTTATATGGTACAGGGGGGAATTCACCCCTCCACTTT

J gene: TRBJ2-7
clone size: .
D gene: TRBD1
V gene: TRBV20-1
CDR3 protein: CSGQAGHEQYF
CDR3 DNA: TGCAGCGGACAGGCGGGCCACGAGCAGTACTTC

J gene: TRBJ1-1
clone size: .
D gene: .
V gene: TRBV9
CDR3 protein: CASSVQPGPTEAFF
CDR3 DNA: TGTGCCAGCAGCGTTCAACCAGGGCCCACTGAAGCTTTCTTT

J gene: TRBJ2-1
clone size: once
D gene: .
V gene: TRBV5-1
CDR3 protein: CASRDQGWNEQFF
CDR3 DNA: TGCGCCAGCAGGGATCAGGGGTGGAATGAGCAGTTCTTC

J gene: TRBJ1-6
clone size: once
D gene: .
V gene: TRBV6-5
CDR3 protein: CAIRKEGNSPLHF
CDR3 DNA: TGTGCCATACGGAAAGAGGGTAATTCACCCCTCCACTTT

J gene: TRBJ2-3
clone size: .
D gene: .
V gene: TRBV19
CDR3 protein: CASRATSTDTQYF
CDR3 DNA: TGTGCCAGTAGGGCGACTAGCACAGATACGCAGTATTTT

J gene: TRBJ2-7
clone size: .
D gene: .
V gene: TRBV4-3
CDR3 protein: CASSQARSYEQYF
CDR3 DNA: TGCGCCAGCAGCCAAGCGCGTTCCTACGAGCAGTACTTC

J gene: TRBJ1-1
clone size: .
D gene: TRBD1
V gene: TRBV7-9
CDR3 protein: CSSSFPTGVGTEAFF
CDR3 DNA: TGTTCCAGCAGCTTTCCGACAGGGGTAGGCACTGAAGCTTTCTTT

J gene: TRBJ2-2
clone size: .
D gene: .
V gene: TRBV6-5
CDR3 protein: CASQTVGDTGELFF
CDR3 DNA: TGTGCCAGCCAGACAGTCGGTGACACCGGGGAGCTGTTTTTT

J gene: TRBJ1-6
clone size: .
D gene: TRBD1
V gene: TRBV7-2
CDR3 protein: CASSVGQGGNSPLHF
CDR3 DNA: TGTGCCAGCAGCGTTGGACAGGGCGGAAATTCACCCCTCCACTTT

J gene: TRBJ1-2
clone size: .
D gene: .
V gene: TRBV19
CDR3 protein: CASSIDSGTSRGYTF
CDR3 DNA: TGTGCCAGTAGTATAGATTCGGGGACATCCCGTGGCTACACCTTC

J gene: TRBJ2-7
clone size: .
D gene: .
V gene: TRBV30
CDR3 protein: CAWRGTGSGEQYF
CDR3 DNA: TGTGCCTGGAGAGGTACAGGGTCGGGCGAGCAGTACTTC

J gene: TRBJ2-7
clone size: few
D gene: .
V gene: TRBV28
CDR3 protein: CASSLLARAQNEQYF
CDR3 DNA: TGTGCCAGCAGTTTATTAGCCAGGGCTCAAAACGAGCAGTACTTC

J gene: TRBJ2-7
clone size: .
D gene: TRBD2
V gene: TRBV15
CDR3 protein: CATSRGVGGENYEQYF
CDR3 DNA: TGTGCCACCAGCAGGGGGGTCGGGGGGGAGAACTACGAGCAGTACTTC

J gene: TRBJ2-5
clone size: .
D gene: .
V gene: TRBV2
CDR3 protein: CASSEVGGGRETQYF
CDR3 DNA: TGTGCCAGCAGTGAAGTGGGGGGGGGCCGAGAGACCCAGTACTTC

J gene: TRBJ1-2
clone size: .
D gene: .
V gene: TRBV6-1
CDR3 protein: CASSEFIGGGYTF
CDR3 DNA: TGTGCCAGCAGTGAATTCATAGGGGGTGGCTACACCTTC

J gene: TRBJ2-3
clone size: .
D gene: TRBD2
V gene: TRBV7-2
CDR3 protein: CASSPGGLAALEGDTQYF
CDR3 DNA: TGTGCCAGCAGCCCCGGGGGACTAGCGGCCCTCGAGGGAGATACGCAGTATTTT

J gene: TRBJ2-4
clone size: few
D gene: .
V gene: TRBV4-2
CDR3 protein: CASSQGGGNLAKNIQYF
CDR3 DNA: TGTGCCAGCAGCCAAGGAGGAGGCAACCTAGCCAAAAACATTCAGTACTTC

J gene: TRBJ2-1
clone size: .
D gene: TRBD1
V gene: TRBV19
CDR3 protein: CASSIVDRGRFNEQFF
CDR3 DNA: TGTGCCAGTAGTATAGTGGACAGGGGACGTTTCAATGAGCAGTTCTTC

J gene: TRBJ2-1
clone size: .
D gene: TRBD1
V gene: TRBV2
CDR3 protein: CATVATGQGNEQFF
CDR3 DNA: TGTGCCACCGTAGCCACGGGACAGGGGAATGAGCAGTTCTTC

J gene: TRBJ1-5
clone size: .
D gene: TRBD1
V gene: TRBV18
CDR3 protein: CASSLRQGDNQPQHF
CDR3 DNA: TGTGCCAGCTCACTGCGACAGGGCGATAATCAGCCCCAGCATTTT

J gene: TRBJ1-6
clone size: .
D gene: .
V gene: TRBV5-5
CDR3 protein: CASSWDPGRLNSPLHF
CDR3 DNA: TGTGCCAGCAGCTGGGACCCCGGGAGGCTAAATTCACCCCTCCACTTT

J gene: TRBJ2-1
clone size: .
D gene: .
V gene: TRBV7-3
CDR3 protein: CASSLVGGSSYNEQFF
CDR3 DNA: TGTGCCAGCAGCTTGGTTGGGGGGAGCTCCTACAATGAGCAGTTCTTC